This TCR beta chain was retrieved from a study of Ad26.COV2.S vaccination and SARS-CoV-2 variants (dated by TCRdb to about 2021). Background for the entire study: Vaccine-arm donors came from COV1001, a multicentre, randomized, double-blind, placebo-controlled phase I-IIa trial of Ad26.COV2.S in healthy adults. TCRbeta repertoire sequencing served as the tool for gauging how specific and how broad the SARS-CoV-2-reactive T cell receptors were following Ad26.COV2.S vaccination. Participants in the trial were split at random into five groups of five each, receiving low-dose or high-dose Ad26.COV2.S once or twice, or else placebo on both occasions. Ad26.COV2.S was administered intramuscularly at 5 x 10^10 or 1 x 10^11 viral particles, either as a single shot or as two shots given 56 days apart. The TCR-sequenced set comprised about 32 samples: roughly 19 Ad26.COV2.S vaccine recipients, 5 placebo recipients and 8 SARS-CoV-2 convalescent individuals. Blinding of investigators to trial group allocation was maintained during experiments and outcome assessment. What the authors observed across the whole study: The authors noted that total T cell responses may have been underestimated by the TCR breadth and depth analyses. Vaccine and placebo recipients had comparable non-spike TCR breadth, which fits with the vaccine containing only spike. Higher spike-specific TCR breadth was observed in Ad26.COV2.S recipients than in placebo recipients (P = 0.0014). The study lacked the statistical power to compare responses across vaccine doses or regimens. After vaccination, substantial breadth of spike-specific CD8+ and CD4+ T cell responses was reported.

The immunoSEQ Assay was the method used to sequence TCRbeta CDR3 regions. After extraction, genomic DNA underwent amplification by bias-controlled multiplex PCR, followed by high-throughput sequencing. Per the authors' processing: Collapsing and filtering of sequences were performed to quantify the absolute abundance of each unique TCRbeta CDR3 region. T cell fraction was estimated by normalization of TCRbeta template counts to usable DNA, with usable DNA being measured through amplification of reference genes present in all nucleated cells. Repertoire TCRs were annotated as SARS-CoV-2-specific when V gene, CDR3 amino acid sequence and J gene were exactly matched to a known reactive TCR set. The reference SARS-CoV-2 TCR set was derived from MIRA and filtered for enrichment in COVID-19-positive ImmuneCODE repertoires, a step that removed public or cross-reactive TCRs. Using the MIRA antigens, annotated TCRs were further analysed by specific ORF or by position within an ORF. Breadth was defined as annotated unique rearrangements over total unique productive rearrangements; depth was the summed frequency of those rearrangements. TCR breadth was compared between groups using two-sided Wilcoxon rank-sum tests. TCRdb stores this immuneACCESS table with in-frame sequences only. Part of the clones is absent; in the studies checked, under half of the shortfall reflects unresolved V genes, and no reason is known for the rest. V, J and clone size reflect that table, while D and trimming were determined from the DNA. Across this sample there are a few hundred thousand clones, with approximately 88% seen only once. The top ten clonotypes cover less than 4% of the sample.

The sample's treatment or condition, from its label and the paper: 19 received Ad26.COV2.S at low or high dose, single or two shots; about five received placebo; per-sample allocation not given. Repertoires of vaccine and placebo recipients were sequenced from samples collected on day 63 after the first injection. Between 29 July and 7 August 2020, Cohort 1b enrolled around 24 adults aged 18-55 years at one site in Boston, USA. Ad26.COV2.S was a replication-incompetent adenovirus type 26 vector that expressed a prefusion-stabilized SARS-CoV-2 spike protein derived from the original Wuhan strain. V trim: 10 bases; J trim: 6 bases; unmatched bases: 4. The germline V gene sets CDR1 to MNHEY and CDR2 to SVGAGI. Counted from cysteine to phenylalanine, this CDR3 has 12 amino acids. The DNA shown is the 36-base CDR3, in frame from base 1. Comment on this clone: Its antigen target is currently unknown. Base quality data are lacking; no much larger clone is found one base away.

The chain is assembled from TRBV6-5 and TRBJ1-5, with 9 bases aligning to TRBD1. The input for sequencing was peripheral blood, taken in a trial of Ad26.COV2.S vaccine versus placebo. This receptor was taken from a person between 18 and 59 years old who received the Ad26.COV2.S COVID-19 vaccine or a placebo. The DNA reads TGTGCCATCGACAGGGGGTCTCAGCCCCAGCATTTT. This encodes CAIDRGSQPQHF.